This entry lists 12 T cell receptor beta chains sequenced from one sample in a study of regulatory T cells in long-lasting Graves disease. Time point specified: newly diagnosed GD, antithyroid drugs for less than 3 months. With RNA extracted from PBMCs as input, the TCR library was made. TCR beta libraries were built with iRepertoire HTBI primers and Arm-PCR of CDR3 regions. MiXCR, applied by TCRdb to the multiplex PCR reads, yields one record per CDR3 protein. The table shows about 360,000 distinct CDR3 sequences, with 15% to 20% occurring only once. The sample was also linked to a second study, of T cells in Graves' hyperthyroidism and ophthalmopathy.

This specimen consisted of peripheral blood mononuclear cells (PBMCs), obtained at new diagnosis, from a patient treated with antithyroid drugs. All receptors come from a woman aged 18-30 years with Graves disease.

This clonotype was counted only a few times. The DNA is omitted, as the CDR3 cannot be located on it reliably, and the CDR3 follows TCRdb's listing. The chain combines TRBV19 with TRBJ2-3; the table assigns TRBD1, which was not confirmed against the DNA. The CDR3 comprises 14 residues, both ends counted. The germline gives CDR1 LNHDA, CDR2 SQIVND (reference sequence). CDR3 loop: CASSMDSFLETQYF.

The table lists this clonotype with many counts. The chain joins TRBV7-3 to TRBJ2-7; the match to TRBD1 covers 9 bases. This CDR3 has 15 amino acids. Trimming cost V 5 bases and J 2 bases; bases outside gene matches: 7. Per germline, CDR1 SGHTA and CDR2 FQGTGA. In DNA form, the CDR3 reads TGTGCCAGCAGCGAGGGACAGGGCTTACCCTACGAGCAGTACTTC. This codes for CASSEGQGLPYEQYF.

Note on this clonotype: A much larger clone sits a single nucleotide away, making a read error possible. The chain joins TRBV5-1 to TRBJ2-3, with a weak D call TRBD1 (5 bases). The CDR3 consists of 12 residues. The germline V gene encodes CDR1 SGHRS and CDR2 YFSETQ. For the CDR3, the DNA is TGCGCCAGCAGTCACTTCACAGGTACGCAGTATTTT. This codes for CASSHFTGTQYF. The full variable domain, in which reference TRBV5-1 and TRBJ2-3 provide the parts outside the CDR3, is KAGVTQTPRYLIKTRGQQVTLSCSPISGHRSVSWYQQTPGQGLQFLFEYFSETQRNKGNFPGRFSGRQFSNSRSEMNVSTLELGDSALYLCASSHFTGTQYFGPGTRLTVL.

This clonotype has a handful of counts. This rearrangement joins TRBV2 to TRBJ1-6; D perhaps matches TRBD1 (6 bases). CDR3 length: 14 residues. V was trimmed by 6 bases and J by 10 bases, leaving 16 bases between them. Germline values: CDR1 SNHLY, CDR2 FYNNEI. The CDR3 loop is CASRSQGNFSPLHF. For the CDR3, the DNA is TGTGCCAGCAGGAGTCAGGGGAACTTCTCACCCCTCCACTTT.

This clonotype showed up many times. This chain connects TRBV28 to TRBJ2-1, with TRBD2 matching 7 bases. Germline V gives CDR1 MDHEN, CDR2 SYDVKM. J lost 3 bases, V lost 4 bases, and 6 bases had no gene match. The CDR3 sequence is 15 residues long. The CDR3 DNA sequence: TGTGCCAGCAGTTCCTTGCGGGAGTTCTACAATGAGCAGTTCTTC. This encodes CASSSLREFYNEQFF.

The rearrangement joins TRBV9 to TRBJ1-5, with D hard to call. CDR1 SGDLS and CDR2 YYNGEE come from the germline V gene. V shed 0 bases and J shed 3 bases, with 16 bases lying between them. The CDR3 length is 17 residues. The CDR3 here is CASSVGRGPDDNQPQHF. The CDR3 DNA reads TGTGCCAGCAGCGTAGGCCGAGGCCCGGACGACAATCAGCCCCAGCATTTT.

This clonotype was seen a few times. The chain uses TRBV20-1 and TRBJ1-1; no firm D call. Deletions cut 0 bases from V and 7 bases from J, with 9 bases between. The CDR3 is 12 amino acids. CDR1 DFQATT and CDR2 SNEGSKA come from the germline V gene (reference sequence). In DNA, the CDR3 is TGCAGTGCTAGAGAACCGACTAGTGAAGCTTTCTTT. This translates into CSAREPTSEAFF.

The rearrangement joins TRBV3-1 to TRBJ2-2; 11 bases line up with TRBD2. V lost 0 bases, J lost 4 bases, and 4 bases stayed unmatched. The CDR3 loop spans 17 amino acids. Germline CDR1 LGHDT, CDR2 YNNKEL (reference sequence). The CDR3 sequence is CASSQEASGRPTGELFF. CDR3 DNA: TGTGCCAGCAGCCAAGAGGCTAGCGGGAGGCCCACCGGGGAGCTGTTTTTT.

The chain carries TRBV11-2 and TRBJ2-2, with D possibly being TRBD2 (5 bases). The CDR3 has 16 amino acids. Between the trimmed V and J ends, which lost 2 bases and 0 bases, there was a span of 10 bases. Germline lookup yields CDR1 SGHAT and CDR2 FQNNGV. CDR3 residues: CASSLNPGTNTGELFF. CDR3 DNA sequence: TGTGCCAGCAGCTTAAACCCGGGAACGAACACCGGGGAGCTGTTTTTT. The entire variable domain, with the rest obtained from reference TRBV11-2 and TRBJ2-2, is as follows: EAGVAQSPRYKIIEKRQSVAFWCNPISGHATLYWYQQILGQGPKLLIQFQNNGVVDDSQLPKDRFSAERLKGVDSTLKIQPAKLEDSAVYLCASSLNPGTNTGELFFGEGSRLTVL.

The V and J genes are TRBV9 and TRBJ1-3; TRBD1 might be the D (5 bases). The V gene's germline CDR1 is SGDLS and CDR2 YYNGEE. CDR3 size: 16 residues. The germline V and J ends were trimmed by 3 bases and 4 bases, with 17 bases remaining between them. In DNA form, the CDR3 reads TGTGCCAGCAGCGAGATGCCCGGGGCTCGGGGAAACACCATATATTTT. Protein product: CASSEMPGARGNTIYF. Full variable domain (rest looked up from reference TRBV9 and TRBJ1-3): DSGVTQTPKHLITATGQRVTLRCSPRSGDLSVYWYQQSLDQGLQFLIQYYNGEERAKGNILERFSAQQFPDLHSELNLSSLELGDSALYFCASSEMPGARGNTIYFGEGSWLTVV.

This clonotype was detected many times. The chain is built from TRBV12-3 or TRBV12-4 and TRBJ2-1, with 13 bases aligning to TRBD2. CDR3 length: 14 amino acids. Trimming at V came to 2 bases and at J to 10 bases, leaving 2 bases not matched to a gene. The CDR3 nucleotides read TGTGCCAGCAGTTTAAGGGGACTAGCGGGAGAGCAGTTCTTC. Protein: CASSLRGLAGEQFF.

This clonotype was recorded many times. The chain employs TRBV7-2 and TRBJ1-2; D might be TRBD1 (6 bases). V was shortened by 1 base and J by 4 bases, with 16 bases between the two germline ends. Germline V CDR1 and CDR2: SGHTA, FQGNSA. This CDR3 spans 16 amino acids. In DNA, the CDR3 is TGTGCCAGCAGCTTAGTTGCAGGGGAGGTTGGCTATGGCTACACCTTC. It is translated as CASSLVAGEVGYGYTF.